This T cell receptor beta chain came from a study of cytomegalovirus exposure and HLA in healthy donors. Regarding the study as a whole: An ancestry cluster, one associated with Asian ancestry, reportedly showed fewer N-insertions than the approximately 670-donor mean in a later analysis.

Amplification used 60 Vbeta primers and 13 Jbeta primers. Profiling relied on immunoSEQ multiplex PCR, and the TCRdb table lists in-frame clones only, not all of them. The sample has over 90,000 clones; 60% to 80% are singletons. As concerns this clone: The target antigen is unknown.

This TCR derives from a male donor in good health and CMV-seropositive. The specimen was PBMCs.

The CDR3 DNA follows: TGTGCCAGCAGTGGGGGAGGCGGAGGCCCCTACGAGCAGTACTTC. It encodes CASSGGGGGPYEQYF. The rearrangement uses TRBV28 and TRBJ2-7; tentatively, D is TRBD2 (6 bases). Germline CDR1 MDHEN, CDR2 SYDVKM. V was trimmed by 5 bases and J by 2 bases, leaving 16 bases between them. This CDR3 is 15 amino acids long.